These 21 T cell receptor beta chains were sequenced from one sample in a study of identical twins. Each CDR3 protein is one row after TCRdb ran MiXCR on the 5' RACE reads. The table records 500,000 to 550,000 distinct CDR3 sequences, around 24% of them present only once. These data also formed part of another study, on yellow fever vaccine responses in identical twins.

Input material: CD4+ T cells sorted from blood. The receptors come from a woman aged 18 to 35 in good health.

The V gene is TRBV18, the J gene TRBJ2-5; D may be TRBD2 (6 bases). Trimming shortened V by 3 bases and J by 1 base, and 9 bases separated the two germline ends. CDR1 KGHSH and CDR2 LQKENI come from the germline V gene. This CDR3 comprises 14 residues. This chain's CDR3 is CASSPTSFQETQYF. The DNA for the CDR3 is TGTGCCAGCTCACCGACTAGTTTCCAAGAGACCCAGTACTTC.

This clonotype has a handful of counts. The chain uses TRBV7-3 and TRBJ1-2, with 10 bases that match TRBD1. CDR3 length: 13 residues. Germline assignment: CDR1 SGHTA and CDR2 FQGTGA. V lost 6 bases to trimming and J lost 6 bases; unmatched junction nucleotides: 4. CDR3 nucleotide sequence: TGTGCCAGCAGTATGGACAGGGGGGATGGCTACACCTTC. Translating it yields CASSMDRGDGYTF.

This clonotype turned up a few times. The rearrangement joins TRBV11-2 to TRBJ1-3; 7 bases agree with TRBD1. V was pared by 5 bases and J by 0 bases, with 4 bases of the junction left unmatched. CDR1 is SGHAT and CDR2 is FQNNGV in the germline V gene. CDR3 size: 15 residues. The CDR3 loop is CASSRQGHSGNTIYF. For the CDR3, the DNA is TGTGCCAGCAGCCGACAGGGACACTCTGGAAACACCATATATTTT.

This clonotype was detected many times. The chain combines TRBV12-3 or TRBV12-4 with TRBJ2-7; no firm D call. The CDR3 consists of 12 residues. Trimming cost V 7 bases and J 4 bases, with 11 bases left between them. The DNA for the CDR3 is TGTGCCAGCAAAAAAATGGAATACGAGCAGTACTTC. It codes for CASKKMEYEQYF.

This clonotype was counted a few times. The chain employs TRBV7-2 and TRBJ2-7, with 14 bases that match TRBD2. Germline CDR1 is SGHTA and CDR2 is FQGNSA. The CDR3 is 15 amino acids. The J segment lost 4 bases and the V segment lost 4 bases, leaving 3 bases of the junction unmatched. CDR3 residues: CASSSRTSGRYEQYF. The DNA of the CDR3 is TGTGCCAGCAGCTCTCGGACTAGCGGGAGGTACGAGCAGTACTTC.

The chain recombines TRBV10-3 with TRBJ2-3; TRBD2 is a possible D gene (5 bases). With 6 bases removed from V and 2 bases from J, the gap between germline ends came to 24 bases. Germline V CDR1 and CDR2: ENHRY, SYGVKD. The CDR3 runs to 18 residues. CDR3 nucleotides: TGTGCCATCAGAGCCCGTATAAATAGCGTAACCCCCACAGATACGCAGTATTTT. It yields the protein CAIRARINSVTPTDTQYF.

V gene TRBV24-1 combines with J gene TRBJ2-1; D might be TRBD2 (5 bases). The germline gives CDR1 KGHDR, CDR2 SFDVKD. Trimming stripped 3 bases from V and 6 bases from J, with 11 bases between. The CDR3 extends over 14 amino acids. The CDR3 region has the DNA TGTGCCACCAGTGATCCCTTGGAGGTCAATGAGCAGTTCTTC. It is translated as CATSDPLEVNEQFF.

Only a few counts were recorded for this clonotype. The rearrangement joins TRBV11-2 to TRBJ2-7, with TRBD2 identical over 10 bases. The CDR3 loop spans 18 amino acids. V was clipped by 0 bases and J by 5 bases; unmatched bases: 13. The germline gives CDR1 SGHAT, CDR2 FQNNGV. The CDR3 DNA follows: TGTGCCAGCAGCTTAGATCTGTTTTCACTAGCGGGACCCCACGAGCAGTACTTC. It encodes CASSLDLFSLAGPHEQYF.

Many counts were recorded for this clonotype. V is TRBV4-1 and J is TRBJ2-6; D gene uncertain. The germline gives CDR1 MGHRA, CDR2 YSYEKL. The CDR3 extends over 16 amino acids. With 0 bases removed from V and 4 bases from J, the gap between germline ends came to 10 bases. CDR3 amino acids: CASSQDWGPGANVLTF. The CDR3 DNA sequence: TGCGCCAGCAGCCAAGATTGGGGTCCCGGGGCCAACGTCCTGACTTTC.

This chain joins TRBV12-3 or TRBV12-4 and TRBJ2-6; no reliable D call. This CDR3 has 13 amino acids. V was pared by 7 bases and J by 0 bases, with 4 bases between. Here the CDR3 reads CASTISGANVLTF. DNA of the CDR3: TGTGCCAGCACCATCTCTGGGGCCAACGTCCTGACTTTC.

The V and J genes are TRBV7-9 and TRBJ2-1; no definite D call. The ends were cut back, 3 bases at V and 8 bases at J, with 11 bases in the middle. Germline V gives CDR1 SEHNR, CDR2 FQNEAQ (reference sequence). The CDR3 contains 13 residues. The DNA of the CDR3 is TGTGCCAGCAGCTTTCGACGATTCTATGAGCAGTTCTTC. Amino acids: CASSFRRFYEQFF.

CDR3 coding DNA: TGTGCCAGCAAGTCTAGCGGGGGGGGCGAGCAGTACGTC. Amino acid sequence: CASKSSGGGEQYV. V gene TRBV6-1 combines with J gene TRBJ2-7, with 12 bases identical to TRBD2. V was clipped by 7 bases and J by 6 bases; unmatched bases: 4. The CDR3 spans 13 residues. Germline CDR1 and CDR2: MNHNS and SASEGT.

The V gene is TRBV7-2, the J gene TRBJ1-1; no reliable D call. Germline CDR1 reads SGHTA; CDR2 reads FQGNSA. This CDR3 spans 15 amino acids. V lost 1 base, J lost 4 bases, and 13 bases lay in between. The CDR3 DNA is TGTGCCAGCAGCTTAGTATATGCGGGTGGCACTGAAGCTTTCTTT. It codes for CASSLVYAGGTEAFF.

In this sample, this clonotype turned up a few times. This chain joins TRBV11-2 and TRBJ1-1; the D gene is possibly TRBD1 (5 bases). Trimming stripped 2 bases from V and 4 bases from J, with 11 bases between. The CDR3 has 14 residues. The germline V gene has CDR1 SGHAT and CDR2 FQNNGV. The CDR3 sequence: CASSLNGGSTEAFF. CDR3 DNA: TGTGCCAGCAGCTTAAATGGGGGGAGCACTGAAGCTTTCTTT. The full variable domain, in which reference TRBV11-2 and TRBJ1-1 provide the parts outside the CDR3, is EAGVAQSPRYKIIEKRQSVAFWCNPISGHATLYWYQQILGQGPKLLIQFQNNGVVDDSQLPKDRFSAERLKGVDSTLKIQPAKLEDSAVYLCASSLNGGSTEAFFGQGTRLTVV.

In its sample, this clonotype was seen many times. The chain employs TRBV5-1 and TRBJ1-1; D uncertain. The ends were cut back, 2 bases at V and 1 base at J, with 9 bases in the middle. The CDR3 is made up of 14 amino acids. In germline, CDR1 is SGHRS, CDR2 YFSETQ. The CDR3 region is CASSFGRSNTEAFF. As DNA, the CDR3 is TGCGCCAGCAGCTTCGGACGGTCGAACACTGAAGCTTTCTTT. Together with reference TRBV5-1 and TRBJ1-1, the CDR3 gives the full variable domain: KAGVTQTPRYLIKTRGQQVTLSCSPISGHRSVSWYQQTPGQGLQFLFEYFSETQRNKGNFPGRFSGRQFSNSRSEMNVSTLELGDSALYLCASSFGRSNTEAFFGQGTRLTVV.

This clonotype was counted only a few times. The chain uses TRBV12-3 or TRBV12-4 and TRBJ2-5; D unresolved. The CDR3 is 16 amino acids. The ends were cut back, 7 bases at V and 2 bases at J, with 20 bases in the middle. DNA for the CDR3: TGTGCCAGCACTCCTCGGCTGGGGAACTCTCAAGAGACCCAGTACTTC. Amino acids: CASTPRLGNSQETQYF.

This chain connects TRBV6-1 to TRBJ1-4; 8 nucleotides agree with TRBD1. V shed 6 bases, J shed 5 bases, and the junction held 8 bases outside the gene matches. From germline, CDR1 is MNHNS and CDR2 SASEGT. The CDR3 consists of 15 residues. CDR3 in DNA: TGTGCCAGCAGCCATGGACAGGGCAAAAATGAAAAACTGTTTTTT. Translated: CASSHGQGKNEKLFF.

The V and J genes are TRBV23-1 and TRBJ1-1, with TRBD1 identical over 8 bases. TRBV23-1 is known as an ORF, though its function is uncertain. This CDR3 region has 16 residues. V was pared by 0 bases and J by 0 bases, with 3 bases of the junction left unmatched. The chain's CDR3 is CASSQSTGALNTEAFF. As DNA, the CDR3 is TGCGCCAGCAGTCAATCGACAGGGGCTCTGAACACTGAAGCTTTCTTT.

This clonotype was observed a few times. The chain uses TRBV11-2 and TRBJ2-3, with D perhaps TRBD1 (8 bases). The CDR3 extends over 17 amino acids. The germline gives CDR1 SGHAT, CDR2 FQNNGV. Trimming removed 3 bases at V and 0 bases at J, with 16 bases between. The CDR3 reads CASSLGDRGGSTDTQYF. In nucleotides, the CDR3 is TGTGCCAGCAGCTTGGGTGACAGGGGAGGGAGCACAGATACGCAGTATTTT.

V and J are TRBV2 and TRBJ2-2; the D is unclear. The V gene lost 7 bases and the J gene lost 2 bases, with 11 bases spanning the gap. The germline CDR1 and CDR2 sequences are SNHLY and FYNNEI. The CDR3 covers 14 residues. DNA for the CDR3: TGTGCCAGCATGAATAAAGAAAACACCGGGGAGCTGTTTTTT. It codes for CASMNKENTGELFF.

Here the CDR3 reads CASSLQAGGGDTQYF. The DNA for the CDR3 is TGTGCCAGCAGCTTACAAGCGGGGGGTGGAGATACGCAGTATTTT. The chain uses TRBV11-2 and TRBJ2-3, with TRBD2 matching 9 bases. Germline CDR1 reads SGHAT; CDR2 reads FQNNGV. With V trimmed by 2 bases and J by 5 bases, 5 bases remained unmatched. This CDR3 region has 15 residues.